Listed below are T cell receptor beta chains from one sample, sequenced in a study of lymphopenia after photon versus proton radiotherapy. The assay was immunoSEQ multiplex PCR, and TCRdb's table has in-frame clones only and misses some. The sample lists more than 70,000 clones; around 80% were seen once. Source: peripheral blood, taken from a patient treated with proton-based radiotherapy. The receptors were gathered from a man in his sixties with pancreatic cancer. CDR3s include the opening cysteine and the closing phenylalanine or tryptophan. A D gene is named only where the DNA matches it firmly. Not every row has a clone size; where given, it reads once, few, many or a size class.

d_gene	v_gene	j_gene	abundance	CDR3aa	CDR3nt
NA	TRBV14	TRBJ2-6	once	CASSQGNFQGFWSGANVLTF	TGTGCCAGCAGCCAGGGAAATTTCCAGGGATTCTGGTCTGGGGCCAACGTCCTGACTTTC
NA	TRBV11-2	TRBJ2-1	few	CASSLDQGLRANNEQFF	TGTGCCAGCAGCTTAGATCAAGGACTTAGAGCCAACAATGAGCAGTTCTTC
NA	TRBV5-1	TRBJ1-1	NA	CASSKYDGTEAFF	TGCGCCAGCAGTAAGTATGATGGCACTGAAGCTTTCTTT
NA	TRBV28	TRBJ2-7	NA	CASSLNAPYEQYF	TGTGCCAGCAGTTTAAATGCCCCCTACGAGCAGTACTTC
TRBD1	TRBV13	TRBJ2-1	NA	CASSGTVGEQFF	TGTGCCAGCAGCGGGACAGTCGGCGAGCAGTTCTTC
NA	TRBV27	TRBJ1-5	NA	CASSRYNNQPQHF	TGTGCCAGCAGCCGATACAACAATCAGCCCCAGCATTTT
TRBD2	TRBV15	TRBJ2-1	NA	CATSRDSGLAGPQSSYNEQFF	TGTGCCACCAGCAGAGATTCCGGACTAGCGGGCCCCCAGAGCTCCTACAATGAGCAGTTCTTC
NA	TRBV7-2	TRBJ2-3	few	CASSYGLGGDTQYF	TGTGCCAGCAGCTATGGACTCGGTGGGGATACGCAGTATTTT
NA	TRBV6-1	TRBJ2-3	NA	CANQDRTDTQYF	TGTGCCAATCAGGACAGAACAGATACGCAGTATTTT
NA	TRBV6-5	TRBJ1-2	NA	CASIQGFVYGYTF	TGTGCCAGCATACAGGGTTTCGTGTATGGCTACACCTTC
TRBD1	TRBV6-5	TRBJ2-1	NA	CASSLDRGVYNEQFF	TGTGCCAGCAGCCTAGACAGGGGAGTCTACAATGAGCAGTTCTTC
NA	TRBV5-1	TRBJ1-4	NA	CASSRTGSTTEKLFF	TGCGCCAGCAGTCGAACCGGGTCGACGACTGAAAAACTGTTTTTT
NA	TRBV5-1	TRBJ2-2	NA	CASSSGHRQTGELFF	TGCGCCAGCAGCTCCGGCCATAGACAGACCGGGGAGCTGTTTTTT
TRBD2	TRBV7-2	TRBJ2-5	NA	CASRPTSGRGETQYF	TGTGCCAGCAGACCAACTAGCGGGAGGGGAGAGACCCAGTACTTC
TRBD2	TRBV30	TRBJ2-1	few	CAWRGPSGLQPEQFF	TGTGCCTGGAGGGGCCCTAGCGGATTGCAACCGGAGCAGTTCTTC
TRBD1	TRBV27	TRBJ1-1	NA	CASSRDRAGLEAFF	TGTGCCAGCAGCCGGGACAGGGCGGGACTAGAAGCTTTCTTT
NA	TRBV27	TRBJ1-1	NA	CAKAGLNTEAFF	TGTGCCAAGGCAGGACTGAACACTGAAGCTTTCTTT
NA	TRBV4-3	TRBJ1-2	NA	CASSQDGPAANYGYTF	TGCGCCAGCAGCCAAGATGGGCCAGCAGCTAACTATGGCTACACCTTC
TRBD1	TRBV7-2	TRBJ2-7	NA	CASRIQGWEQYF	TGTGCCAGCAGAATACAGGGGTGGGAGCAGTACTTC
TRBD1	TRBV11-2	TRBJ1-4	NA	CASSLGRGRFEKLFF	TGTGCCAGCAGCTTAGGAAGGGGGCGCTTTGAAAAACTGTTTTTT
NA	TRBV6-5	TRBJ2-7	once	CASSKGSAREQYF	TGTGCCAGCAGCAAAGGGTCTGCGAGGGAGCAGTACTTC
NA	TRBV4-3	TRBJ2-6	NA	CASSPEINRAGANVLTF	TGCGCCAGCAGCCCAGAGATAAACAGGGCCGGGGCCAACGTCCTGACTTTC
NA	TRBV7-2	TRBJ2-3	NA	CASSHRGLRTTSTDTQYF	TGTGCCAGCAGCCATAGAGGGTTACGGACAACTAGCACAGATACGCAGTATTTT
TRBD1	TRBV5-1	TRBJ1-1	NA	CASSLGTGGTEAFF	TGCGCCAGCAGCTTGGGGACAGGGGGCACTGAAGCTTTCTTT
NA	TRBV9	TRBJ2-5	once	CASSLVGGLETQYF	TGTGCCAGCAGCTTGGTTGGAGGTTTGGAGACCCAGTACTTC
NA	TRBV30	TRBJ1-5	NA	CAWTSDLYQQPQHF	TGTGCCTGGACCTCGGACCTCTATCAGCAGCCCCAGCATTTT
NA	TRBV19	TRBJ1-3	NA	CASPSGRTSSGNTIYF	TGTGCCAGCCCCTCGGGCAGGACTAGCTCTGGAAACACCATATATTTT
NA	TRBV7-2	TRBJ1-6	NA	CASSLVGGVATPLHF	TGTGCCAGCAGCTTAGTGGGAGGGGTTGCTACACCCCTCCACTTT
NA	TRBV2	TRBJ1-1	NA	CASSVREASEAFF	TGTGCCAGCAGTGTCAGGGAGGCCTCTGAAGCTTTCTTT
NA	TRBV28	TRBJ1-5	NA	CASSFEATPQHF	TGTGCCAGCAGTTTCGAGGCGACGCCCCAGCATTTT
TRBD2	TRBV5-1	TRBJ2-1	once	CASRTSGGGNEQFF	TGCGCCAGCAGGACTAGCGGAGGGGGCAATGAGCAGTTCTTC
NA	TRBV30	TRBJ2-1	once	CAWSRQREQFF	TGTGCCTGGAGTCGACAGCGGGAGCAGTTCTTC
NA	TRBV30	TRBJ2-1	once	CAWSVWAFIPYNEQFF	TGTGCCTGGAGTGTTTGGGCATTCATCCCCTACAATGAGCAGTTCTTC
NA	TRBV7-2	TRBJ1-4	NA	CASSLTARTNEKLFF	TGTGCCAGCAGCTTAACCGCAAGAACTAATGAAAAACTGTTTTTT
TRBD2	TRBV7-2	TRBJ2-7	NA	CASSTSGGSSYEQYF	TGTGCCAGCAGCACCTCGGGGGGAAGCTCCTACGAGCAGTACTTC
NA	TRBV28	TRBJ2-5	NA	CASSFGLESETQYF	TGTGCCAGCAGTTTCGGGCTGGAGTCGGAGACCCAGTACTTC
NA	TRBV28	TRBJ2-3	NA	CASSFGASTDTQYF	TGTGCCAGCAGTTTCGGGGCTAGCACAGATACGCAGTATTTT
TRBD2	TRBV7-9	TRBJ2-5	NA	CASSSQRGQETQYF	TGTGCCAGCAGCTCCCAGCGGGGACAAGAGACCCAGTACTTC
NA	TRBV21-1	TRBJ2-3	NA	CASSNPPYERTDTQYF	TGTGCCAGCAGCAACCCCCCTTATGAGAGAACAGATACGCAGTATTTT
TRBD1	TRBV11-2	TRBJ1-1	NA	CASSRRQGAPGTEAFF	TGTGCCAGCAGCCGAAGACAGGGGGCGCCGGGCACTGAAGCTTTCTTT
TRBD2	TRBV6-6	TRBJ2-7	once	CASRQSGREYEQYF	TGTGCCAGCAGACAGAGCGGGAGGGAATACGAGCAGTACTTC
NA	TRBV7-3	TRBJ2-7	NA	CASSPDWSYEQYF	TGTGCCAGCAGCCCCGACTGGTCCTACGAGCAGTACTTC
NA	TRBV5-4	TRBJ2-4	NA	CASSLGHTNIQYF	TGTGCCAGCAGCTTGGGCCACACAAACATTCAGTACTTC
TRBD2	TRBV5-1	TRBJ2-1	NA	CASSLVRRERSSYNEQFF	TGCGCCAGCAGCTTGGTGCGGCGGGAGAGGAGCTCCTACAATGAGCAGTTCTTC
TRBD2	TRBV7-9	TRBJ2-7	NA	CASSLNSGPTYEQYF	TGTGCCAGCAGCTTAAATAGCGGGCCTACCTACGAGCAGTACTTC
NA	TRBV6-1	TRBJ2-1	NA	CAGRGLGRNEQFF	TGTGCCGGCAGGGGCCTGGGGCGAAATGAGCAGTTCTTC